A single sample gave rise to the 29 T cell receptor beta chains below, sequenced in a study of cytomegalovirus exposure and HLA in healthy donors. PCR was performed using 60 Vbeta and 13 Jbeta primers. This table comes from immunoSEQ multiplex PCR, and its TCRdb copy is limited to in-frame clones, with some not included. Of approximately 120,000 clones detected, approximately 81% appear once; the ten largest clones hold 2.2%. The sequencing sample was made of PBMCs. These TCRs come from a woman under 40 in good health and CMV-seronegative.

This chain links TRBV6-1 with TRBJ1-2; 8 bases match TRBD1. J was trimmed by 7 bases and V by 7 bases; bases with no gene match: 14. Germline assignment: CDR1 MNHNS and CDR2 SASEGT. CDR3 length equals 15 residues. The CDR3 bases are TGTGCCAGCACAAGGACAGGGAGGGGGGTGCCTGGCTACACCTTC. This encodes CASTRTGRGVPGYTF.

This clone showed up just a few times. The CDR3 bases are TGTGCCAGCACCAGGACAGCTAATCAGCCCCAGCATTTT. Protein sequence: CASTRTANQPQHF. J is TRBJ1-5 and V is TRBV2; D might be TRBD1 (6 bases). The CDR3 is 13 amino acids. CDR1 is SNHLY, CDR2 FYNNEI, per germline. Trimming took 7 bases from V and 4 from J, leaving 11 bases between them.

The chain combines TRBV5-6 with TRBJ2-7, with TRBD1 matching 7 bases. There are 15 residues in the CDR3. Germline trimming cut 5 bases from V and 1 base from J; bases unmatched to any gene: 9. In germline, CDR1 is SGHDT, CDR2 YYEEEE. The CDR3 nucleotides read TGTGCCAGCAGTGCCGGGACAGTGTCTTCCTACGAGCAGTACTTC. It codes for CASSAGTVSSYEQYF.

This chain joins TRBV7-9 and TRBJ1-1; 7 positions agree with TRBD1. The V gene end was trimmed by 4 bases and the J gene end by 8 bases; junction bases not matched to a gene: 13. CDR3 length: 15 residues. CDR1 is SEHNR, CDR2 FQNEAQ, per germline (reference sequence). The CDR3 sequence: CASSWLPEKDREAFF. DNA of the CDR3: TGTGCCAGCAGCTGGCTTCCTGAGAAGGACAGGGAAGCTTTCTTT.

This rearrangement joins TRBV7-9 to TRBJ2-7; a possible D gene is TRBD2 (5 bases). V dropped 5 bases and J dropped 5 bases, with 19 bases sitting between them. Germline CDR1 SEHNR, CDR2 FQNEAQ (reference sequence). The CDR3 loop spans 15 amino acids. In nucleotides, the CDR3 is TGTGCCAGCAGCGAGGGTTTTTCATTTTGGGACGAGCAGTACTTC. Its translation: CASSEGFSFWDEQYF.

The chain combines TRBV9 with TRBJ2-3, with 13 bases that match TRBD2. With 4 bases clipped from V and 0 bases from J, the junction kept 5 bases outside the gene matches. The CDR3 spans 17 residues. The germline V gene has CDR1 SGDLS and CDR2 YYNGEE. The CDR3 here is CASSKLAGGPSTDTQYF. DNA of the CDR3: TGTGCCAGCAGCAAACTAGCGGGAGGGCCTAGCACAGATACGCAGTATTTT.

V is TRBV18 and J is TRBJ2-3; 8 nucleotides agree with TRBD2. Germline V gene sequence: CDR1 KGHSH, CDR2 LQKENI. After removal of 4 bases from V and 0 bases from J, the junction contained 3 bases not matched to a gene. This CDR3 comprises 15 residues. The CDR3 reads CASSHSGTSTDTQYF. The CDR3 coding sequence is TGTGCCAGCTCACATAGCGGGACTAGCACAGATACGCAGTATTTT. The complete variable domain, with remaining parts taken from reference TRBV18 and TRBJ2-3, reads NAGVMQNPRHLVRRRGQEARLRCSPMKGHSHVYWYRQLPEEGLKFMVYLQKENIIDESGMPKERFSAEFPKEGPSILRIQQVVRGDSAAYFCASSHSGTSTDTQYFGPGTRLTVL.

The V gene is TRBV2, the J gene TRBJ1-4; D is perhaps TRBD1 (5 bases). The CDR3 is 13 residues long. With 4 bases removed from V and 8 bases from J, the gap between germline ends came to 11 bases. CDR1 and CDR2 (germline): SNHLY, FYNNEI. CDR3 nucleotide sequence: TGTGCCAGCAGTGTCAGGGCTGGGGAAAAACTGTTTTTT. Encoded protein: CASSVRAGEKLFF.

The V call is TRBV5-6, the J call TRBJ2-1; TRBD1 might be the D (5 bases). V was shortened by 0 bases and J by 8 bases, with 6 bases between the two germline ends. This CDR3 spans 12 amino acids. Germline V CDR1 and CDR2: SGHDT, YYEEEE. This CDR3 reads CASSLAQDEQFF. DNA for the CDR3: TGTGCCAGCAGCTTGGCACAGGATGAGCAGTTCTTC.

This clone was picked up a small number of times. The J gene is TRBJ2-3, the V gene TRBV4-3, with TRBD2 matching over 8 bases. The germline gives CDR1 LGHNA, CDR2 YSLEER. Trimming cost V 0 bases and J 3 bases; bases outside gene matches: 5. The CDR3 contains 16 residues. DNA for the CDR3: TGCGCCAGCAGCCAAGATCGTAGCGGGACGACAGATACGCAGTATTTT. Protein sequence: CASSQDRSGTTDTQYF.

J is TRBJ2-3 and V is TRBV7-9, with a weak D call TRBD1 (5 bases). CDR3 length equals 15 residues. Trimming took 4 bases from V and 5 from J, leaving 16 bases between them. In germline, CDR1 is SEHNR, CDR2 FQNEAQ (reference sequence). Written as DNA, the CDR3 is TGTGCCAGCAGCTCCCTGGGTGGGGCTGGAGATACGCAGTATTTT. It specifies CASSSLGGAGDTQYF.

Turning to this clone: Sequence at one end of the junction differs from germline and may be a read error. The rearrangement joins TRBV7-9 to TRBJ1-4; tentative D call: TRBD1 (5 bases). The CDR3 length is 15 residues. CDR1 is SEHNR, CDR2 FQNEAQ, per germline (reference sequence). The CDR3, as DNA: TGTTCCAGCAGCCCTGGGGCAGCAACTAATGAAAAACTGTTTTTT. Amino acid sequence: CSSSPGAATNEKLFF. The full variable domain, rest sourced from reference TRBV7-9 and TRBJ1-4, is DTGVSQNPRHKITKRGQNVTFRCDPISEHNRLYWYRQTLGQGPEFLTYFQNEAQLEKSRLLSDRFSAERPKGSFSTLEIQRTEQGDSAMYLCSSSPGAATNEKLFFGSGTQLSVL.

The CDR3 region has the DNA TGTGCCAGCAGCTTGGTAACCCGGGACAGGGGGATCTATGGCTACACCTTC. Its translation is CASSLVTRDRGIYGYTF. J is TRBJ1-2 and V is TRBV5-6; TRBD1 matches 11 bases. Germline trimming cut 0 bases from V and 4 bases from J; bases unmatched to any gene: 8. The CDR3 has 17 amino acids. CDR1 is SGHDT and CDR2 is YYEEEE in the germline V gene.

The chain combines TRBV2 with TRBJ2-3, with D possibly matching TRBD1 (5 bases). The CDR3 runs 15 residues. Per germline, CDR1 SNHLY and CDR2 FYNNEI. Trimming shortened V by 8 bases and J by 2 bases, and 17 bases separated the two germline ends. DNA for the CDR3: TGTGCCAGCCAGGGCGAGGAAGACCCCACAGATACGCAGTATTTT. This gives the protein CASQGEEDPTDTQYF.

CDR3 in DNA: TGTGCCAGTTCCCGGGACACCACATACAATGAGCAGTTCTTC. Translation: CASSRDTTYNEQFF. The chain combines TRBV19 with TRBJ2-1, with D perhaps TRBD1 (6 bases). Per germline, CDR1 LNHDA and CDR2 SQIVND (reference sequence). This CDR3 has 14 residues. V was clipped by 8 bases and J by 4 bases, with 15 bases between them.

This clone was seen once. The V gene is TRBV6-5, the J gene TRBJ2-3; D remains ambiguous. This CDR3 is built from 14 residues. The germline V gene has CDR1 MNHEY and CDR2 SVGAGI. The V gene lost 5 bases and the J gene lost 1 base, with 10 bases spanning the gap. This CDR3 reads CASSQMAGTDTQYF. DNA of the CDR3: TGTGCCAGCAGTCAAATGGCCGGCACAGATACGCAGTATTTT.

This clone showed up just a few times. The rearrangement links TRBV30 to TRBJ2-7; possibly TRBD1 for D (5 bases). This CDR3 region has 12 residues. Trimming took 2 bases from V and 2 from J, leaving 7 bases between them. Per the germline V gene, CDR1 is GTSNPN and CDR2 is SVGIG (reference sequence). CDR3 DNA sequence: TGTGCCTGGAGTCGACAGACCTACGAGCAGTACTTC. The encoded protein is CAWSRQTYEQYF.

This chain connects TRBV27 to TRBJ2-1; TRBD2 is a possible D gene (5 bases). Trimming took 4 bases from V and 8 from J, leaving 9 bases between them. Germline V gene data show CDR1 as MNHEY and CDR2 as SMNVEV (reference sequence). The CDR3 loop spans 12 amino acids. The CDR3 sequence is CASSSLGDEQFF. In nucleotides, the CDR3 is TGTGCCAGCAGTTCTCTCGGGGATGAGCAGTTCTTC.

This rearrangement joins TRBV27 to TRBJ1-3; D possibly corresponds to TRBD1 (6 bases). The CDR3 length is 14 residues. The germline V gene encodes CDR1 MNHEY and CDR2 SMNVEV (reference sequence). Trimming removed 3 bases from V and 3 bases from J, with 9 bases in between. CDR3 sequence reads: CASSFSGVGNTIYF. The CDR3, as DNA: TGTGCCAGCAGTTTCTCAGGGGTTGGAAACACCATATATTTT.

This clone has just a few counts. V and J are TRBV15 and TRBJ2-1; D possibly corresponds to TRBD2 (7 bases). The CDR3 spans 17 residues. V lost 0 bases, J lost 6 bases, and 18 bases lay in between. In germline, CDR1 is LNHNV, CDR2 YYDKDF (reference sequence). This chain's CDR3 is CATSREAQGAGANEQFF. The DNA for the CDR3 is TGTGCCACCAGCAGAGAAGCACAGGGTGCGGGAGCCAATGAGCAGTTCTTC.

Here the CDR3 reads CASSPGGSGANVLTF. DNA of the CDR3: TGTGCCAGCTCCCCCGGCGGTTCTGGGGCCAACGTCCTGACTTTC. V and J are TRBV27 and TRBJ2-6, with D uncertain. Trimming took off 8 bases at V and 1 base at J, with 12 bases between the two ends. Germline values: CDR1 MNHEY, CDR2 SMNVEV (reference sequence). There are 15 residues in the CDR3.

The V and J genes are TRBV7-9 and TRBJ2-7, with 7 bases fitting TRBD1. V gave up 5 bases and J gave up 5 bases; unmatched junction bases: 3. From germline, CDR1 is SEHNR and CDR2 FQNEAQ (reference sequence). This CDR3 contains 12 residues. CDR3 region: CASSLDRNEQYF. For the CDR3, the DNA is TGTGCCAGCAGCCTGGACAGGAACGAGCAGTACTTC. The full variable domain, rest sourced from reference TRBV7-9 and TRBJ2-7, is DTGVSQNPRHKITKRGQNVTFRCDPISEHNRLYWYRQTLGQGPEFLTYFQNEAQLEKSRLLSDRFSAERPKGSFSTLEIQRTEQGDSAMYLCASSLDRNEQYFGPGTRLTVT.

For the CDR3, the DNA is TGCGCCAGCAGCTTTTTTTGGCGGGAGTACCGAAACACCGGGGAGCTGTTTTTT. It translates to CASSFFWREYRNTGELFF. This rearrangement joins TRBV5-1 to TRBJ2-2, with 7 positions matching TRBD2. Trimming at V came to 2 bases and at J to 2 bases, leaving 12 bases not matched to a gene. From germline, CDR1 is SGHRS and CDR2 YFSETQ. The CDR3 is 18 amino acids.

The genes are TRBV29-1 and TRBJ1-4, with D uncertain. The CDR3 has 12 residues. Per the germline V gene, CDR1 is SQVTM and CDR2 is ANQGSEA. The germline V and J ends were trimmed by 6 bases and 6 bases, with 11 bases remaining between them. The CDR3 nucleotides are TGCAGCGTCTTAGCTAGAGATGAAAAACTGTTTTTT. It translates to CSVLARDEKLFF.

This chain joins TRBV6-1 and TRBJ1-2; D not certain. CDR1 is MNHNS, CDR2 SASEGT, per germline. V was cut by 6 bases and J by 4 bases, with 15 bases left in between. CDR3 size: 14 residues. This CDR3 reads CASSLTRYSYGYTF. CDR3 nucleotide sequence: TGTGCCAGCAGCCTGACCAGGTATAGCTATGGCTACACCTTC.

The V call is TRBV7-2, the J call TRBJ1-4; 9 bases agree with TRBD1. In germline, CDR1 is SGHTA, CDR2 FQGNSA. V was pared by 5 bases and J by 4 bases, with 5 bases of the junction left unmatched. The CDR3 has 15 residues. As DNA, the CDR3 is TGTGCCAGCAGCGGAGGGACAGGGATTAATGAAAAACTGTTTTTT. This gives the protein CASSGGTGINEKLFF. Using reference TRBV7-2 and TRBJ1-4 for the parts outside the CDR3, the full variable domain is GAGVSQSPSNKVTEKGKDVELRCDPISGHTALYWYRQSLGQGLEFLIYFQGNSAPDKSGLPSDRFSAERTGGSVSTLTIQRTQQEDSAVYLCASSGGTGINEKLFFGSGTQLSVL.

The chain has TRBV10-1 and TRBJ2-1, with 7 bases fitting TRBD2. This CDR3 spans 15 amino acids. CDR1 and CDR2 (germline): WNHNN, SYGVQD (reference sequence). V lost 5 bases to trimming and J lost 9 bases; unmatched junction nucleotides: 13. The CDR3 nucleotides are TGCGCCAGCAGTCAACTAGCGAGTTTTCGTGGTGAGCAGTTCTTC. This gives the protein CASSQLASFRGEQFF.

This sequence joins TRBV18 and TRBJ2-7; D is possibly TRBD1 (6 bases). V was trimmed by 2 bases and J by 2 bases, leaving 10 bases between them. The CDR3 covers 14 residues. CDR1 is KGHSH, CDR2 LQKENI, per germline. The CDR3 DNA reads TGTGCCAGCTCACCAACCAGGGACACCTACGAGCAGTACTTC. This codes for CASSPTRDTYEQYF.

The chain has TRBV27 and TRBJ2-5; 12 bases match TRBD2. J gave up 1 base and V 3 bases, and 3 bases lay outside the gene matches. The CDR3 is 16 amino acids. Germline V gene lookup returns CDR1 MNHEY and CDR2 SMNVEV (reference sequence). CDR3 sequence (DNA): TGTGCCAGCAGTTTTATGGGACTAGCGGGCCAAGAGACCCAGTACTTC. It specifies CASSFMGLAGQETQYF.